What follows is one T cell receptor (beta chain) and its context. Its antigen is not identified. TCRdb's copy holds only in-frame clones and misses some; the assay was immunoSEQ multiplex PCR. The sample shows hundreds of thousands of clones, nearly 98% of them seen only once. The data were taken from a study of shared clonotypes between healthy human individuals. Looking at the study overall: Donors consisted of two women and a few men between 18 and 49. For every donor, three CD4 naive, three CD4 memory, two CD8 naive and one CD8 memory plates were used.

Study results and limitations: The genetic and exposure-history diversity represented was limited by few donors.

Germline CDR1 and CDR2: MNHEY and SMNVEV (reference sequence). This CDR3 contains 12 residues. With V trimmed by 10 bases and J by 7 bases, 9 bases remained unmatched. Terminally differentiated effector memory CD45RA+ cells were excluded from the naive CD8 cells, which were CD45RO-negative and positively selected for CCR7. The sequenced sample was naive CD8+ T cells sorted from blood. The sequence derives from a man aged 30 to 45 in good health. The V gene is TRBV27, the J gene TRBJ1-2; 7 bases map to TRBD1. This CDR3 reads CATRQGGTGYTF. In nucleotides, the CDR3 is TGTGCCACCAGGCAAGGGGGCACTGGCTACACCTTC.